The 26 T cell receptor beta chains listed next were all sequenced from one sample in a study of breast tumors, draining lymph nodes, adjacent tissues. TCRdb itself ran the multiplex PCR reads through MiXCR, one entry per CDR3 protein. The sample consists of some 150,000 distinct CDR3 sequences, 20% to 25% of them appearing once. Axillary draining lymph nodes of breast cancer patients supplied the node samples. Specimen: axillary lymph node tissue. The source of these receptors is a female donor with breast cancer. Some clones in this sample may be carry-over from other donors' samples.

This clonotype was found many times. The chain joins TRBV4-1 to TRBJ2-5; 11 bases are a match to TRBD1. In germline, CDR1 is MGHRA, CDR2 YSYEKL. V lost 5 bases, J lost 5 bases, and 7 bases stayed unmatched. This CDR3 has 15 residues. CDR3 region: CASSSRTGGGETQYF. In DNA, the CDR3 is TGCGCCAGCAGCTCCCGGACAGGGGGCGGGGAGACCCAGTACTTC.

The chain is built from TRBV28 and TRBJ2-1; 11 nucleotides align to TRBD2. J lost 6 bases, V lost 1 base, and 11 bases had no gene match. Germline V CDR1 and CDR2: MDHEN, SYDVKM. CDR3 length: 18 residues. CDR3 sequence (DNA): TGTGCCAGCAGTTTATATGGGACTAGCGGACTTCTTTTCAATGAGCAGTTCTTC. As protein: CASSLYGTSGLLFNEQFF.

The CDR3 DNA sequence: TGTGCCAGCAGTCTCGGGACTAGCGGGAGTGAATCCGGGGAGCTGTTTTTT. It translates to CASSLGTSGSESGELFF. The V gene is TRBV6-2 or TRBV6-3, the J gene TRBJ2-2; 14 nucleotides match TRBD2. The V segment lost 5 bases and the J segment 6 bases; nucleotides outside the gene matches: 8. The CDR3 loop spans 17 amino acids. From germline, CDR1 is MNHEY and CDR2 SVGEGT.

In its sample, this clonotype was seen many times. The chain couples TRBV27 to TRBJ2-5; no firm D call. The V end lost 5 bases, the J end lost 0 bases, and 16 bases lay between the germline ends. In germline, CDR1 is MNHEY, CDR2 SMNVEV (reference sequence). There are 16 residues in the CDR3. CDR3 nucleotide sequence: TGTGCCAGCAGTCTCCGCCCGGGCCCGTACCAAGAGACCCAGTACTTC. This codes for CASSLRPGPYQETQYF.

This clonotype has a count of ten or more. The gene calls are TRBV20-1 and TRBJ1-3; D possibly corresponds to TRBD1 (5 bases). Trimming shortened V by 1 base and J by 0 bases, and 10 bases separated the two germline ends. Germline CDR1 DFQATT, CDR2 SNEGSKA (reference sequence). The CDR3 consists of 15 residues. Here the CDR3 reads CSARGDSHSGNTIYF. The CDR3, as DNA: TGCAGTGCTAGAGGGGACTCCCACTCTGGAAACACCATATATTTT.

A note on this clonotype: A much larger clone lies a single base off, so this may be a read error. The chain employs TRBV11-1 and TRBJ1-5; no reliable D call. Germline V gene data show CDR1 as SGHAT and CDR2 as FQDESV (reference sequence). This CDR3 is 15 amino acids long. Here the CDR3 reads CASSLGGGSNRPQHF. CDR3 nucleotides: TGTGCCAGCAGCTTAGGGGGAGGAAGCAATCGGCCCCAGCATTTT. The entire variable domain, with the rest obtained from reference TRBV11-1 and TRBJ1-5, is as follows: EAEVAQSPRYKITEKSQAVAFWCDPISGHATLYWYRQILGQGPELLVQFQDESVVDDSQLPKDRFSAERLKGVDSTLKIQPAELGDSAMYLCASSLGGGSNRPQHFGDGTRLSIL.

This clonotype was recorded many times. The chain couples TRBV12-3 or TRBV12-4 to TRBJ2-1, with D perhaps matching TRBD2 (5 bases). V lost 6 bases, J lost 0 bases, and 12 bases lay in between. The CDR3 loop spans 15 amino acids. The CDR3 sequence: CASRRAVSSYNEQFF. Written as DNA, the CDR3 is TGTGCCAGCAGACGAGCGGTAAGCTCCTACAATGAGCAGTTCTTC.

The gene calls are TRBV6-5 and TRBJ2-4; 8 nucleotides match TRBD1. The CDR3 is 14 residues long. Trimming removed 2 bases from V and 8 bases from J; junction bases left unmatched: 5. Germline-derived CDR1 and CDR2 are MNHEY and SVGAGI. In nucleotides, the CDR3 is TGTGCCAGCAGTTACGGACAGGGCTTACACATTCAGTACTTC. Its translation is CASSYGQGLHIQYF.

Worth noting for this clonotype: Since a much larger clone is just one base distant, this may be a read error. The rearrangement links TRBV13 to TRBJ2-7; tentatively, D is TRBD2 (6 bases). There are 15 residues in the CDR3. Germline loops: CDR1 PRHDT, CDR2 FYEKMQ (reference sequence). Trimming shortened V by 4 bases and J by 0 bases, and 13 bases separated the two germline ends. The CDR3, as DNA: TGTGCCAGCAGCTCTACCACGGGGGTCTCCTACGAGCAGTACTTC. Its protein is CASSSTTGVSYEQYF.

For this clonotype: This may come from a read error, since a much larger clone is one base off. The gene calls are TRBV5-1 and TRBJ1-4, with a tentative D call TRBD1 (6 bases). The V and J ends lost 4 bases and 8 bases respectively, with 15 bases between them. The V gene's germline CDR1 is SGHRS and CDR2 YFSETQ. The CDR3 runs 14 residues. DNA of the CDR3: TGCGCCAGCAGCACACAGGGCCACGGAGAAAAACTGTTTTTT. This gives the protein CASSTQGHGEKLFF.

The rearrangement links TRBV27 to TRBJ2-1, with 7 bases fitting TRBD1. The CDR3 has 19 residues. Per the germline V gene, CDR1 is MNHEY and CDR2 is SMNVEV (reference sequence). Trimming cost V 2 bases and J 0 bases; bases outside gene matches: 13. The CDR3 reads CASSLMGQSLAGSYNEQFF. Here the CDR3 DNA reads TGTGCCAGCAGTTTAATGGGACAGTCTCTTGCGGGCTCCTACAATGAGCAGTTCTTC.

With respect to this clonotype: Given the absence of the conserved phenylalanine or tryptophan at the CDR3 end, a read error is likely. This CDR3 is CATSRGPVFTYNEQFL. CDR3 nucleotide sequence: TGTGCCACCAGCAGAGGTCCTGTCTTTACGTACAATGAGCAGTTCCTC. The chain joins TRBV15 to TRBJ2-1; D not certain. Germline CDR1 and CDR2: LNHNV and YYDKDF (reference sequence). There are 16 residues in the CDR3. The ends were cut back, 1 base at V and 4 bases at J, with 14 bases in the middle.

This clonotype has at least ten counts. The rearrangement uses TRBV7-6 and TRBJ2-5; no firm D call. Germline CDR1 and CDR2: SGHVS and FNYEAQ. The CDR3 totals 13 residues. With 7 bases removed from V and 2 bases from J, the gap between germline ends came to 11 bases. This CDR3 is CASMRSSQETQYF. CDR3 in DNA: TGTGCCAGCATGAGGTCGTCACAAGAGACCCAGTACTTC. The entire variable domain, with the rest obtained from reference TRBV7-6 and TRBJ2-5, is as follows: GAGVSQSPRYKVTKRGQDVALRCDPISGHVSLYWYRQALGQGPEFLTYFNYEAQQDKSGLPNDRFSAERPEGSISTLTIQRTEQRDSAMYRCASMRSSQETQYFGPGTRLLVL.

This clonotype has a handful of counts. The gene calls are TRBV5-1 and TRBJ1-4, with D unclear. In germline, CDR1 is SGHRS, CDR2 YFSETQ. V lost 6 bases, J lost 0 bases, and 12 bases lay in between. The CDR3 contains 15 residues. The CDR3 is CASILDSPTNEKLFF. DNA for the CDR3: TGCGCCAGCATCCTCGATTCACCAACTAATGAAAAACTGTTTTTT.

This clonotype was seen ten or more times. The chain has TRBV6-5 and TRBJ2-1; the match to TRBD2 covers 9 bases. The CDR3 is 14 residues long. Germline trimming cut 7 bases from V and 7 bases from J; bases unmatched to any gene: 8. The V gene's germline CDR1 is MNHEY and CDR2 SVGAGI. The CDR3 reads CASKPGLARNEQFF. The CDR3 DNA sequence: TGTGCCAGCAAACCGGGACTAGCCCGTAATGAGCAGTTCTTC.

In its sample, this clonotype was seen many times. The chain couples TRBV6-1 to TRBJ1-2, with D tentatively TRBD1 (5 bases). Trimming left V 3 bases short and J 0 bases short, with 17 bases between. This CDR3 has 17 amino acids. Germline V CDR1 and CDR2: MNHNS, SASEGT. Here the CDR3 DNA reads TGTGCCAGCAGTGACAGCAGGGTAAGGGTAGCTAACTATGGCTACACCTTC. Its translation: CASSDSRVRVANYGYTF.

This clonotype was counted many times. Germline and junction disagree at one end, which may indicate a read error. V gene TRBV7-7 combines with J gene TRBJ2-1; D gene ambiguous. This CDR3 comprises 13 residues. Germline CDR1 reads SSHAT; CDR2 reads FNYEAQ (reference sequence). In nucleotides, the CDR3 is TGTGCTAGCAGCTTAAGAGTAAGCGATGAGCAGTTCTTC. This gives the protein CASSLRVSDEQFF. Based on the CDR3 plus reference TRBV7-7 and TRBJ2-1, the full variable domain is GAGVSQSPRYKVTKRGQDVTLRCDPISSHATLYWYQQALGQGPEFLTYFNYEAQPDKSGLPSDRFSAERPEGSISTLTIQRTEQRDSAMYRCASSLRVSDEQFFGPGTRLTVL.

A few counts support this clonotype. One base away lies a much larger clone, so this may be a sequencing read error. CDR3 protein: CSAVYRGTIGNTICF. CDR3 nucleotides: TGCAGTGCCGTATACAGGGGGACCATTGGAAACACCATATGTTTT. The chain employs TRBV20-1 and TRBJ1-3, with TRBD1 matching 8 bases. The CDR3 consists of 15 residues. The V gene's germline CDR1 is DFQATT and CDR2 SNEGSKA (reference sequence).

This clonotype was picked up many times. The genes are TRBV5-1 and TRBJ2-2, with 14 bases identical to TRBD2. The trim removed 4 bases at V and 5 bases at J, leaving 10 bases unmatched. The CDR3 is 18 residues long. Germline V gives CDR1 SGHRS, CDR2 YFSETQ. CDR3 amino acids: CASSPRLAGGPRTGELFF. In DNA form, the CDR3 reads TGCGCCAGCAGCCCAAGACTAGCGGGAGGGCCCCGAACCGGGGAGCTGTTTTTT.

To note about this clonotype: A much larger clone differs by one base, so this may be a read error. V and J are TRBV6-6 and TRBJ2-1, with D uncertain. CDR1 and CDR2 from the germline V gene are MNHNY and SVGAGI (reference sequence). The CDR3 has 14 amino acids. The CDR3, as DNA: TGTGCCACTCGGGTTCAAGGGCAGTACACTGAGCAGTTCTTC. Translated: CATRVQGQYTEQFF.

This clonotype has only one observation. For the CDR3, the DNA is TGTGCCAGCAGTACACCGGGACAGGGGACTTATCAGCCCCAGCATTTT. Its translation: CASSTPGQGTYQPQHF. The chain uses TRBV28 and TRBJ1-5; TRBD1 aligns across 10 bases. The V segment lost 5 bases and the J segment 5 bases; nucleotides outside the gene matches: 9. CDR1 MDHEN and CDR2 SYDVKM come from the germline V gene. The CDR3 sequence is 16 residues long. The full variable domain, with the rest looked up from reference TRBV28 and TRBJ1-5, is DVKVTQSSRYLVKRTGEKVFLECVQDMDHENMFWYRQDPGLGLRLIYFSYDVKMKEKGDIPEGYSVSREKKERFSLILESASTNQTSMYLCASSTPGQGTYQPQHFGDGTRLSIL.

This clonotype showed up many times. The gene calls are TRBV6-4 and TRBJ2-3, with TRBD2 identical over 8 bases. The CDR3 loop spans 18 amino acids. Trimming took 2 bases from V and 6 from J; bases not matched to a gene: 16. Germline CDR1 is MRHNA and CDR2 is SNTAGT. As DNA, the CDR3 is TGTGCCAGCAGTGACCCCCCAGTCAGCGGGAGAGATGTTGATACGCAGTATTTT. Translation: CASSDPPVSGRDVDTQYF.

This clonotype was seen repeatedly, ten times or more. This chain uses TRBV30 with TRBJ2-7; TRBD1 matches at 11 bases. Germline V CDR1 and CDR2: GTSNPN, SVGIG (reference sequence). The CDR3 contains 14 residues. The V segment lost 5 bases and the J segment 6 bases; nucleotides outside the gene matches: 9. The chain's CDR3 is CAWDTGTGGSEQYF. As DNA, the CDR3 is TGTGCCTGGGATACCGGGACAGGGGGTTCCGAGCAGTACTTC. The variable domain in full, completed from reference TRBV30 and TRBJ2-7, reads SQTIHQWPATLVQPVGSPLSLECTVEGTSNPNLYWYRQAAGRGLQLLFYSVGIGQISSEVPQNLSASRPQDRQFILSSKKLLLSDSGFYLCAWDTGTGGSEQYFGPGTRLTVT.

This clonotype was recorded at least ten times. The chain has TRBV2 and TRBJ1-6, with 7 positions matching TRBD1. V lost 2 bases and J lost 9; bases outside the gene matches: 13. The length of the CDR3 is 17 residues. Per germline, CDR1 SNHLY and CDR2 FYNNEI. CDR3: CASSEYEQGNIGSPLHF. The CDR3 DNA sequence: TGTGCCAGCAGTGAATATGAACAGGGGAATATAGGTTCACCCCTCCACTTT.

This clonotype was picked up many times. This chain connects TRBV5-1 to TRBJ2-3, with 8 bases fitting TRBD2. CDR3 length: 14 residues. Germline CDR1 reads SGHRS; CDR2 reads YFSETQ. J gave up 9 bases and V 2 bases, and 8 bases lay outside the gene matches. CDR3 sequence reads: CASSLAIAGRTQYF. CDR3 DNA: TGCGCCAGCAGCTTAGCGATAGCGGGAAGAACGCAGTATTTT.

The chain has TRBV28 and TRBJ2-7, with D possibly TRBD1 on 6 matching bases. With 4 bases removed from V and 8 bases from J, the gap between germline ends came to 12 bases. The CDR3 is made up of 12 amino acids. CDR1 and CDR2 from the germline V gene are MDHEN and SYDVKM. The CDR3 protein is CASSYRVHKQYF. DNA of the CDR3: TGTGCCAGCAGTTACAGGGTCCACAAGCAGTACTTC.